The TCR beta chain described here comes from a study of cytomegalovirus exposure and HLA in healthy donors. Study details: A previous analysis identified 95 million to 130 million unique TCR beta sequences derived from some 200 million T cells.

At collection, donors were nominally healthy, but unrecorded immune exposures were probable. Trimming removed 5 bases from V and 0 bases from J; junction bases left unmatched: 13. Germline V CDR1 and CDR2: MDHEN, SYDVKM. The CDR3 is 19 amino acids. About this clone: The antigen remains unidentified.

Study results and limitations: Later analysis revealed greater clonal expansion in HLA-associated TCR beta chains than in equally common others. Later analysis identified several of the most significant clusters that appeared linked to common viral pathogens.

The study ran its PCR with 60 Vbeta and 13 Jbeta primers. The method was immunoSEQ multiplex PCR; TCRdb's version includes in-frame clones alone and lacks a portion of them. The repertoire holds around 140,000 clones, with approximately 78% as singletons. Source material: PBMCs. This receptor was identified in a woman aged 45-60 years in good health and CMV-seropositive. The V call is TRBV28, the J call TRBJ2-6, with 7 bases that match TRBD1. CDR3 coding DNA: TGTGCCAGCAGTCGATTACGGGACAGATTTACCTCTGGGGCCAACGTCCTGACTTTC. Translating gives CASSRLRDRFTSGANVLTF.